This TCR beta chain was documented in a study of T cells in women clearing cervical HPV infection. Trimming removed 4 bases from V and 2 bases from J; junction bases left unmatched: 5. Germline CDR1 and CDR2: SGHRS and YFSETQ. This CDR3 is built from 14 residues. Produced via immunoSEQ multiplex PCR; TCRdb's table is partial and in-frame only. The table lists about 34,000 clones. A note on this clone: Read sequence stops 3 residues before the CDR3 end, and the germline J gene provides the missing end.

The sequenced sample was blood buffy coat. This clonotype was sampled from a woman between 18 and 70 years old with a cervical HPV16 infection that either progressed to CIN3+ or cleared (not recorded which). The V gene is TRBV5-1, the J gene TRBJ2-5, with 7 nucleotides matching TRBD2. This CDR3 is CASSIGGGQETQYF. CDR3 DNA, as far as it was read: TGCGCCAGCAGCATCGGGGGAGGGCAAGAGACC.